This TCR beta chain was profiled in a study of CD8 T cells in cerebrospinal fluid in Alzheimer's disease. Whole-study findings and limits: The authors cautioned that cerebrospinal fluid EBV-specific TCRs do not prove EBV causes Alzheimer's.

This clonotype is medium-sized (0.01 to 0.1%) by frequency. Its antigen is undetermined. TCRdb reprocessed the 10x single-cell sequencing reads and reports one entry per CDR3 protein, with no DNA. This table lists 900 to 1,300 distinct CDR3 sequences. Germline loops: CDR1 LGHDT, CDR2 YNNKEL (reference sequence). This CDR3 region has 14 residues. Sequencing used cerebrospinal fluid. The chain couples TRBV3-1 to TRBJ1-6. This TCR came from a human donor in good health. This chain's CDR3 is CASSPMGGGSPLHF. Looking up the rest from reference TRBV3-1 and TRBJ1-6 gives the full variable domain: DTAVSQTPKYLVTQMGNDKSIKCEQNLGHDTMYWYKQDSKKFLKIMFSYNNKELIINETVPNRFSPKSPDKAHLNLHINSLELGDSAVYFCASSPMGGGSPLHFGNGTRLTVT.